Below, 14 T cell receptor beta chains from the same sample are listed, as sequenced in a study of T cells expressing NK-cell markers. TCRdb re-called the 5' RACE reads and shows each CDR3 protein once, DNA omitted. The specimen's table records about 170,000 distinct CDR3 sequences. Material for sequencing was blood T cells: a sorted CD56 or NKG2C T cell subset, CD4+ or CD8+ T cells, or bulk PBMC T cells (not recorded which). The receptors shown here come from a man between 18 and 69 years old in good health.

V gene TRBV25-1 combines with J gene TRBJ1-2. The CDR3 has 11 residues. The V gene's germline CDR1 is MGHDK and CDR2 SYGVNS. The CDR3 loop is CASSPGNGYTF.

The V and J genes are TRBV6-6 and TRBJ2-3; checking the TCRdb D call of TRBD1 is not possible without DNA. The CDR3 is 15 residues long. The germline V gene has CDR1 MNHNY and CDR2 SVGAGI (reference sequence). CDR3 sequence reads: CASSRGQGGADTQYF.

The chain recombines TRBV7-9 with TRBJ2-5; TCRdb's assignment of TRBD2 cannot be checked, as there is no DNA. The CDR3 sequence is 17 residues long. Germline-derived CDR1 and CDR2 are SEHNR and FQNEAQ (reference sequence). The CDR3 reads CASSLALTDAGKETQYF.

The rearrangement uses TRBV2 and TRBJ2-7. Germline V gives CDR1 SNHLY, CDR2 FYNNEI. The CDR3 contains 15 residues. CDR3 residues: CASSEYRRSSYEQYF.

This rearrangement joins TRBV20-1 to TRBJ1-1. The germline V gene encodes CDR1 DFQATT and CDR2 SNEGSKA (reference sequence). The length of the CDR3 is 17 residues. CDR3 residues: CSAMVGLNERKNTEAFF.

The chain joins TRBV11-2 to TRBJ2-1; TCRdb proposes TRBD2, but this gene call is untestable without DNA. CDR3 length equals 17 residues. Germline V gene data show CDR1 as SGHAT and CDR2 as FQNNGV. This chain's CDR3 is CASSLGTSGGLYNEQFF.

The V gene is TRBV19, the J gene TRBJ2-5; TCRdb designates TRBD1, a call that cannot be tested without DNA. Germline V gene data show CDR1 as LNHDA and CDR2 as SQIVND (reference sequence). There are 15 residues in the CDR3. The CDR3 loop reads CASSDRDRDSETQYF.

CDR3 loop: CASSLSSANYGYTF. This chain joins TRBV7-9 and TRBJ1-2. Germline CDR1 and CDR2: SEHNR and FQNEAQ (reference sequence). The CDR3 contains 14 residues.

CDR3 sequence reads: CASSSGTSGLKNIQYF. The genes are TRBV9 and TRBJ2-4; without DNA, the TCRdb call of TRBD2 cannot be checked. Germline CDR1 and CDR2: SGDLS and YYNGEE. The CDR3 consists of 16 residues.

The chain combines TRBV5-6 with TRBJ2-3. The CDR3 length is 13 residues. The germline V gene encodes CDR1 SGHDT and CDR2 YYEEEE. The CDR3 sequence is CASSGWRTDTQYF.

The chain combines TRBV11-2 with TRBJ2-2. The CDR3 is 16 amino acids. In germline, CDR1 is SGHAT, CDR2 FQNNGV. The CDR3 region is CVSSLIWDANTGELFF.

The chain carries TRBV20-1 and TRBJ2-1. The germline CDR1 and CDR2 sequences are DFQATT and SNEGSKA (reference sequence). The CDR3 has 15 residues. This CDR3 reads CSARDWHGSYNEQFF.

V and J are TRBV28 and TRBJ1-1. Per the germline V gene, CDR1 is MDHEN and CDR2 is SYDVKM. CDR3 size: 12 residues. The CDR3 is CASSFKSTEAFF.

V and J are TRBV5-6 and TRBJ2-2. This CDR3 has 12 amino acids. Germline V gene lookup returns CDR1 SGHDT and CDR2 YYEEEE. CDR3 amino acids: CASSVNTGELFF. Full variable domain (remainder filled in from reference TRBV5-6 and TRBJ2-2): DAGVTQSPTHLIKTRGQQVTLRCSPKSGHDTVSWYQQALGQGPQFIFQYYEEEERQRGNFPDRFSGHQFPNYSSELNVNALLLGDSALYLCASSVNTGELFFGEGSRLTVL.